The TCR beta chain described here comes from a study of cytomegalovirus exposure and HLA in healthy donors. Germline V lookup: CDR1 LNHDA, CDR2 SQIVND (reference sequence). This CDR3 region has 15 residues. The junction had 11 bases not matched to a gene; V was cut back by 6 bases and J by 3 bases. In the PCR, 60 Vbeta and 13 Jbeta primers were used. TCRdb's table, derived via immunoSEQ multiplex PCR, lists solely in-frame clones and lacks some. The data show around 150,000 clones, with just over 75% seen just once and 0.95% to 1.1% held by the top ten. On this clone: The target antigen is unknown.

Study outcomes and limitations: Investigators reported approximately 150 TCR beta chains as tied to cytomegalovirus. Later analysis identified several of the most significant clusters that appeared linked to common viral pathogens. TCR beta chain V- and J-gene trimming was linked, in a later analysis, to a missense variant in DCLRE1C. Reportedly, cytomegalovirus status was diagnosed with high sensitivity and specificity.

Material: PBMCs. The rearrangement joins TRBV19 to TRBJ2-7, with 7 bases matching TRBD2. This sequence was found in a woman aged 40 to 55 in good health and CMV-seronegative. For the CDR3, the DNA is TGTGCCAGTAGGCCGGGGAGCGGCGGGGGCTACGAGCAGTACTTC. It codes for CASRPGSGGGYEQYF.